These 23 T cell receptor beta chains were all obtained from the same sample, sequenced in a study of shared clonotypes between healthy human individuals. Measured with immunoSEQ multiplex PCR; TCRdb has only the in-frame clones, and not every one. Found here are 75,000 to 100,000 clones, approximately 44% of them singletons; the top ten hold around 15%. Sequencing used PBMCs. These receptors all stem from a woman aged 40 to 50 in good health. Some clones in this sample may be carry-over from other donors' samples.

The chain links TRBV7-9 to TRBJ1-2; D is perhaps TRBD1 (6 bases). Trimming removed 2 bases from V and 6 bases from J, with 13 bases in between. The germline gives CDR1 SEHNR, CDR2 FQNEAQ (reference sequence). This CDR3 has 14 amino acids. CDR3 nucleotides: TGTGCCAGCAGCTTAACACAGGGAGCTGATGGCTACACCTTC. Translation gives CASSLTQGADGYTF.

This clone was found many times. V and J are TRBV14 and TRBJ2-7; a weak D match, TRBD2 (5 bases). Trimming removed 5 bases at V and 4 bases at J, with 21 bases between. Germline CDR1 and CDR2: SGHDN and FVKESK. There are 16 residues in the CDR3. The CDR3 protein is CASSFGLVGDVYEQYF. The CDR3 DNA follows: TGTGCCAGCAGCTTCGGACTCGTCGGTGATGTTTACGAGCAGTACTTC.

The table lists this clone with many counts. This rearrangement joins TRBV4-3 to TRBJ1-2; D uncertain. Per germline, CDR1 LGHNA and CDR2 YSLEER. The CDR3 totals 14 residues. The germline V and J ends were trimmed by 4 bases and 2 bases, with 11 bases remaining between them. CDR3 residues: CASSRGRMNYGYTF. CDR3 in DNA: TGCGCCAGCAGCCGAGGACGGATGAACTATGGCTACACCTTC.

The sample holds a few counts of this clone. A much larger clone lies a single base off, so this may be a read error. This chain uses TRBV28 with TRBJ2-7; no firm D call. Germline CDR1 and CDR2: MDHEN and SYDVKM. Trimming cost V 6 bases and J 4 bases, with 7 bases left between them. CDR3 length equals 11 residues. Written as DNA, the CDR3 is TGTGCCAGCAGCCAAACGTACGAGCAGTACTTC. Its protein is CASSQTYEQYF.

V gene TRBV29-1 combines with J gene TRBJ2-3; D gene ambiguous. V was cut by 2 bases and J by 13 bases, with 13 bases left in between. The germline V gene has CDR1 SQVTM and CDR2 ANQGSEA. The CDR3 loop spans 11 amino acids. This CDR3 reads CSVESGSVEYF. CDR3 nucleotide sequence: TGCAGCGTTGAATCCGGGTCGGTGGAGTATTTT.

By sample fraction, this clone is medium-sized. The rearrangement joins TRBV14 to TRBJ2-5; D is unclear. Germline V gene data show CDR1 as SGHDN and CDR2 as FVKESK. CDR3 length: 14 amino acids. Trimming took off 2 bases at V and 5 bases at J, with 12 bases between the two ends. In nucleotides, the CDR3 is TGTGCCAGCAGCCAACCAGCTCTTCGTGAGACCCAGTACTTC. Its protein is CASSQPALRETQYF. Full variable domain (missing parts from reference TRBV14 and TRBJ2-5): EAGVTQFPSHSVIEKGQTVTLRCDPISGHDNLYWYRRVMGKEIKFLLHFVKESKQDESGMPNNRFLAERTGGTYSTLKVQPAELEDSGVYFCASSQPALRETQYFGPGTRLLVL.

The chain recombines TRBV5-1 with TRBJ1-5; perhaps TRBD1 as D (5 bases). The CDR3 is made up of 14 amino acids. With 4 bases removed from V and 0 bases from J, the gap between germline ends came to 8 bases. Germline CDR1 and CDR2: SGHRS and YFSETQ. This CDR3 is CASSLDSSNQPQHF. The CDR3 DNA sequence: TGCGCCAGCAGCCTTGACAGTAGCAATCAGCCCCAGCATTTT.

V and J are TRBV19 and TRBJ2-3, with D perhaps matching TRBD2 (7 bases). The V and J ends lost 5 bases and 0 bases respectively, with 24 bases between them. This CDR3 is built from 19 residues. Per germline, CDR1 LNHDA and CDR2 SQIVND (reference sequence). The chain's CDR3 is CASSGSGSGGHPSTDTQYF. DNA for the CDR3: TGTGCCAGTAGTGGGTCTGGTTCGGGGGGACACCCTAGCACAGATACGCAGTATTTT.

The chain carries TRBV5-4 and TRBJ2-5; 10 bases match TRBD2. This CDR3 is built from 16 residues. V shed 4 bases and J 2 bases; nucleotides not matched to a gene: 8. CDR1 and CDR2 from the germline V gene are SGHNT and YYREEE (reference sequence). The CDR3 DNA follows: TGTGCCAGCAGCCCCTGGACTAGCGGAGAACAAGAGACCCAGTACTTC. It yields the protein CASSPWTSGEQETQYF.

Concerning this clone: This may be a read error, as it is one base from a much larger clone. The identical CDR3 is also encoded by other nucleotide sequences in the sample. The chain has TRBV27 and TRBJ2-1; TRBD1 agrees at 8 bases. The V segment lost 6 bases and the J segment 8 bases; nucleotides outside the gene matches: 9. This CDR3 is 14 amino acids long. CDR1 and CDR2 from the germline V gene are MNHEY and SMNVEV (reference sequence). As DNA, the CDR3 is TGTGCCAGCAGAGAGGGGACAGGAGCTGATGAGCAGTTCTTC. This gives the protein CASREGTGADEQFF.

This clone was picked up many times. The CDR3 loop reads CASSLSRRWHRGGTEAFF. The DNA for the CDR3 is TGTGCCAGCAGTTTATCCAGAAGGTGGCACCGCGGAGGCACTGAAGCTTTCTTT. The chain links TRBV27 to TRBJ1-1; D uncertain. The CDR3 is 18 amino acids. Between the trimmed V and J ends, which lost 0 bases and 4 bases, there was a span of 21 bases. Germline loops: CDR1 MNHEY, CDR2 SMNVEV (reference sequence).

The CDR3 DNA sequence: TGTGCCAGCAGCTTAGACGGGGCTCCCCCCTACGAGCAGTACTTC. It codes for CASSLDGAPPYEQYF. The chain couples TRBV7-9 to TRBJ2-7; perhaps D is TRBD1 or TRBD2 (5 bases each). The germline V gene has CDR1 SEHNR and CDR2 FQNEAQ (reference sequence). The CDR3 sequence is 15 residues long. Trimming stripped 1 base from V and 2 bases from J, with 12 bases between.

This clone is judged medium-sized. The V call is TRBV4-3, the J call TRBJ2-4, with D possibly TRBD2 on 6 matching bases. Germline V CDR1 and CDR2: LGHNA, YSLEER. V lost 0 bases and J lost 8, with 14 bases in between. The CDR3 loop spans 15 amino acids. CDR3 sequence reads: CASSQDGARGDIQYF. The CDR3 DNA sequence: TGCGCCAGCAGCCAAGATGGGGCGCGCGGGGACATTCAGTACTTC.

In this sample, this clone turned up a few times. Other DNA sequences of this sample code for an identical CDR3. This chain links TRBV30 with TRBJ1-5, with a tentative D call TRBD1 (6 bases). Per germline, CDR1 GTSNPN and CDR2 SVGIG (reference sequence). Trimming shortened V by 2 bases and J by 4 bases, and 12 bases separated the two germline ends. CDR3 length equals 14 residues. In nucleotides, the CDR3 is TGTGCCTGGAGTACCGGGACACTAAATCAGCCCCAGCATTTT. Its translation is CAWSTGTLNQPQHF.

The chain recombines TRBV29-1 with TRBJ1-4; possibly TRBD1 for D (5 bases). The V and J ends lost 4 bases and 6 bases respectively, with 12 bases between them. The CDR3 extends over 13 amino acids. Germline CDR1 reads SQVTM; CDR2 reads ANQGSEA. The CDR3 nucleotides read TGCAGCGTTGTGTCGCAGGGCCATGAAAAACTGTTTTTT. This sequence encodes CSVVSQGHEKLFF.

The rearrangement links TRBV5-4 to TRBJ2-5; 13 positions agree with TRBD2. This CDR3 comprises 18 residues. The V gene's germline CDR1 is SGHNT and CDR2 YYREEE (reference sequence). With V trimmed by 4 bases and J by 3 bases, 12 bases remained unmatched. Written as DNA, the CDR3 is TGTGCCAGCAGCCAGGCGGGACTAGCGGGGCTTGGCGAAGAGACCCAGTACTTC. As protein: CASSQAGLAGLGEETQYF.

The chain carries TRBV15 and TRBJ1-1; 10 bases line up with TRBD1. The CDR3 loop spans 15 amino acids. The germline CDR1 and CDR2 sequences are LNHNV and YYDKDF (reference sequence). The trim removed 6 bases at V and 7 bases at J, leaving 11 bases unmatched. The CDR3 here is CATRRDRGLVGEAFF. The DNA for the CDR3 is TGTGCCACCAGACGGGACAGGGGTTTAGTGGGTGAAGCTTTCTTT.

The CDR3 is CASSPQGSETQYF. In DNA, the CDR3 is TGTGCCAGTAGCCCACAGGGGAGTGAGACCCAGTACTTC. The V gene is TRBV19, the J gene TRBJ2-5, with 7 nucleotides matching TRBD1. Per the germline V gene, CDR1 is LNHDA and CDR2 is SQIVND (reference sequence). The CDR3 totals 13 residues. J lost 5 bases, V lost 6 bases, and 6 bases had no gene match.

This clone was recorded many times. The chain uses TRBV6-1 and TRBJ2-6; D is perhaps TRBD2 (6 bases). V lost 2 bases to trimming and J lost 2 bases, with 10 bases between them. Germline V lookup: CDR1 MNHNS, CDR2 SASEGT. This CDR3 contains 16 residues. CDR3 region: CASSELRGTGANVLTF. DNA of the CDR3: TGTGCCAGCAGTGAACTCCGGGGGACTGGGGCCAACGTCCTGACTTTC.

CDR3 in DNA: TGTGCCTGGCTAGCGGGGGTTGAGCAGTTCTTC. As protein: CAWLAGVEQFF. The genes are TRBV30 and TRBJ2-1; 10 nucleotides agree with TRBD2. CDR3 length: 11 amino acids. With 5 bases clipped from V and 9 bases from J, the junction kept 1 base outside the gene matches. Germline CDR1 is GTSNPN and CDR2 is SVGIG (reference sequence).

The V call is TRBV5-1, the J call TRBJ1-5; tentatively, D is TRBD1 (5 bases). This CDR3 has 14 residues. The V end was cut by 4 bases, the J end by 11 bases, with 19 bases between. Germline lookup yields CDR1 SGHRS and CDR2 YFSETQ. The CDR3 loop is CASSPDSPRGAQHF. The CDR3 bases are TGCGCCAGCAGCCCCGACTCTCCCCGGGGGGCCCAGCATTTT.

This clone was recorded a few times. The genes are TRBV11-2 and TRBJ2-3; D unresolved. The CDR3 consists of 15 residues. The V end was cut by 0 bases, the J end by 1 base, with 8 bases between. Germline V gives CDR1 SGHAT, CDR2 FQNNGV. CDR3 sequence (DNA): TGTGCCAGCAGCTTAGAAAGGACCCGCACAGATACGCAGTATTTT. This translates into CASSLERTRTDTQYF.

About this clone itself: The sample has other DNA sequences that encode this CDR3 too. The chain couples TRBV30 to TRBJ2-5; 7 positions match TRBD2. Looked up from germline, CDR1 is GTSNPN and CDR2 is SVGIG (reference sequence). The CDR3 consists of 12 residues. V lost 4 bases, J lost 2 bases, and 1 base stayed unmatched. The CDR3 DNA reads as TGTGCCTGGACTAGCGGACAAGAGACCCAGTACTTC. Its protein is CAWTSGQETQYF.